The 29 T cell receptor beta chains reported below all come from one sample, sequenced in a study. TCRdb analysed the RT-PCR reads with MiXCR anew, one entry per CDR3 protein. The data hold more than 550,000 distinct CDR3 sequences, with 14% observed a single time. The specimen sequenced was memory CD4+ T cells from blood. All receptors derive from a female donor in good health, serving as a healthy control.

This clonotype is a singleton in its sample. The rearrangement joins TRBV2 to TRBJ2-5, with 11 bases lining up with TRBD1. Per the germline V gene, CDR1 is SNHLY and CDR2 is FYNNEI. This CDR3 has 15 residues. V was clipped by 6 bases and J by 5 bases; unmatched bases: 8. The CDR3 spells CASSPNGQGAETQYF. DNA of the CDR3: TGTGCCAGCAGCCCTAATGGACAGGGGGCTGAGACCCAGTACTTC.

The chain employs TRBV27 and TRBJ1-6; no firm D call. Germline lookup yields CDR1 MNHEY and CDR2 SMNVEV (reference sequence). Trimming shortened V by 2 bases and J by 10 bases, and 15 bases separated the two germline ends. This CDR3 contains 15 residues. CDR3 amino acids: CASSLIVSRESPLHF. The CDR3 DNA is TGTGCCAGCAGTTTAATTGTCTCGCGGGAATCACCCCTCCACTTT.

This clonotype appeared a few times. The rearrangement joins TRBV20-1 to TRBJ2-1; 12 bases line up with TRBD2. Germline loops: CDR1 DFQATT, CDR2 SNEGSKA (reference sequence). V gave up 3 bases and J gave up 8 bases; unmatched junction bases: 5. This CDR3 spans 14 amino acids. The CDR3 region has the DNA TGCAGTGCTAGTCGACTAGCGGGGGTGGATGAGCAGTTCTTC. Residues: CSASRLAGVDEQFF.

This clonotype was recorded many times. The genes are TRBV7-2 and TRBJ2-7, with 14 bases lining up with TRBD2. Germline V gene lookup returns CDR1 SGHTA and CDR2 FQGNSA. The trim removed 9 bases at V and 4 bases at J, leaving 14 bases unmatched. The CDR3 runs 17 residues. This chain's CDR3 is CARDRPGLAGVVYEQYF. CDR3 DNA sequence: TGTGCCAGGGACCGACCGGGACTAGCGGGAGTAGTTTACGAGCAGTACTTC.

This chain links TRBV15 with TRBJ2-2; D is unclear. V gave up 0 bases and J gave up 5 bases, with 13 bases separating them. Germline V lookup: CDR1 LNHNV, CDR2 YYDKDF (reference sequence). The CDR3 length is 16 residues. This CDR3 reads CATSRDPGMGTGELFF. The CDR3 DNA reads TGTGCCACCAGCAGAGACCCGGGCATGGGGACCGGGGAGCTGTTTTTT.

The genes are TRBV5-6 and TRBJ2-3; 7 bases are a match to TRBD2. CDR3 size: 14 residues. Germline V gene lookup returns CDR1 SGHDT and CDR2 YYEEEE. J was trimmed by 2 bases and V by 4 bases; bases with no gene match: 4. The CDR3 loop reads CASSRTRYTDTQYF. CDR3 DNA: TGTGCCAGCAGCAGGACTAGGTACACAGATACGCAGTATTTT.

This chain joins TRBV7-9 and TRBJ2-6; 7 positions match TRBD2. The CDR3 is 18 amino acids. V shed 0 bases, J shed 1 base, and the junction held 6 bases outside the gene matches. Germline CDR1 is SEHNR and CDR2 is FQNEAQ (reference sequence). DNA for the CDR3: TGTGCCAGCAGCTTAGCGGGGAGGGGAGAATCTGGGGCCAACGTCCTGACTTTC. Its translation is CASSLAGRGESGANVLTF. Looking up the rest from reference TRBV7-9 and TRBJ2-6 gives the full variable domain: DTGVSQNPRHKITKRGQNVTFRCDPISEHNRLYWYRQTLGQGPEFLTYFQNEAQLEKSRLLSDRFSAERPKGSFSTLEIQRTEQGDSAMYLCASSLAGRGESGANVLTFGAGSRLTVL.

The rearrangement joins TRBV19 to TRBJ1-1; possible D gene TRBD1, 5 bases. CDR3 length: 16 residues. The V end was cut by 3 bases, the J end by 0 bases, with 14 bases between. Germline CDR1 LNHDA, CDR2 SQIVND (reference sequence). In DNA, the CDR3 is TGTGCCAGTAGTATGCGAAGGGGAACCGTGAACACTGAAGCTTTCTTT. Amino acid sequence: CASSMRRGTVNTEAFF.

The chain employs TRBV5-4 and TRBJ2-7; maybe TRBD2 (6 bases). The CDR3 loop spans 16 amino acids. The V end lost 4 bases, the J end lost 0 bases, and 17 bases lay between the germline ends. CDR1 and CDR2 from the germline V gene are SGHNT and YYREEE (reference sequence). The CDR3 reads CASSPGRQALSYEQYF. DNA of the CDR3: TGTGCCAGCAGCCCGGGGAGGCAGGCTCTCTCCTACGAGCAGTACTTC.

In this sample, this clonotype turned up a few times. This chain joins TRBV7-2 and TRBJ2-7; 8 nucleotides align to TRBD2. The CDR3 runs 15 residues. The V gene's germline CDR1 is SGHTA and CDR2 FQGNSA. J lost 2 bases, V lost 5 bases, and 8 bases had no gene match. The CDR3 spells CASSPGAGAPYEQYF. CDR3 DNA sequence: TGTGCCAGCAGCCCCGGAGCGGGAGCTCCCTACGAGCAGTACTTC.

This clonotype showed up just a few times. This chain joins TRBV5-1 and TRBJ2-2; D call uncertain. This CDR3 is built from 17 residues. Germline CDR1 and CDR2: SGHRS and YFSETQ. Trimming pared 5 bases from V and 0 bases from J, leaving 17 bases between. The chain's CDR3 is CASSQAQLRPNTGELFF. In DNA, the CDR3 is TGCGCCAGCAGTCAAGCCCAACTACGTCCGAACACCGGGGAGCTGTTTTTT.

The V gene is TRBV28, the J gene TRBJ2-7; D might be TRBD1 (5 bases). Germline CDR1 MDHEN, CDR2 SYDVKM. The CDR3 is 12 amino acids. Here the CDR3 reads CVSTDSTYEQYF. The CDR3 nucleotides are TGTGTATCGACAGACTCAACCTACGAGCAGTACTTC.

In its sample, this clonotype was seen a few times. V usage is TRBV5-1 and J usage is TRBJ1-1; D remains ambiguous. Trimming pared 0 bases from V and 11 bases from J, leaving 11 bases between. Germline loops: CDR1 SGHRS, CDR2 YFSETQ. This CDR3 region has 12 residues. The CDR3 bases are TGCGCCAGCAGCTTGGCTGGGTCGGCGGCTTTCTTT. Translating it yields CASSLAGSAAFF.

The chain is built from TRBV20-1 and TRBJ2-7; D not certain. This CDR3 spans 14 amino acids. V dropped 5 bases and J dropped 0 bases, with 14 bases sitting between them. Germline-derived CDR1 and CDR2 are DFQATT and SNEGSKA (reference sequence). CDR3: CSAPNPQSSYEQYF. The CDR3 DNA reads TGCAGTGCTCCCAACCCACAGAGCTCCTACGAGCAGTACTTC.

This clonotype was seen more than once but under ten times. This sequence joins TRBV28 and TRBJ1-1; D may be TRBD1 (5 bases). CDR3 length: 16 amino acids. Trimming stripped 5 bases from V and 2 bases from J, with 18 bases between. Germline V gene sequence: CDR1 MDHEN, CDR2 SYDVKM. The CDR3 reads CASSPTLGRANTEAFF. CDR3 in DNA: TGTGCCAGCAGTCCTACACTGGGCAGGGCTAACACTGAAGCTTTCTTT.

A few counts support this clonotype. The CDR3 nucleotides read TGCAGTGCTGACGGGGACATCCCCTTATCAGCCCAGCATTTT. It codes for CSADGDIPLSAQHF. The chain combines TRBV20-1 with TRBJ1-5, with D perhaps matching TRBD1 (6 bases). Germline CDR1 and CDR2: DFQATT and SNEGSKA (reference sequence). Deletions cut 5 bases from V and 11 bases from J, with 22 bases between. This CDR3 region has 14 residues.

DNA of the CDR3: TGTGCCAGCAGCCCCCGGGACAACGCGAAACACTATGGCTACACCTTC. Translated, it gives CASSPRDNAKHYGYTF. The rearrangement links TRBV3-1 to TRBJ1-2, with D tentatively TRBD1 (6 bases). Germline V CDR1 and CDR2: LGHDT, YNNKEL (reference sequence). The CDR3 totals 16 residues. Trimming pared 4 bases from V and 3 bases from J, leaving 18 bases between.

Here the CDR3 DNA reads TGTGCCAGCAACATAAGGGGGGGAGAGACCCAGTACTTC. It yields the protein CASNIRGGETQYF. The V call is TRBV27, the J call TRBJ2-5; D is perhaps TRBD2 (7 bases). Germline V gene sequence: CDR1 MNHEY, CDR2 SMNVEV (reference sequence). Trimming pared 7 bases from V and 4 bases from J, leaving 13 bases between. This CDR3 contains 13 residues.

Many counts were recorded for this clonotype. The genes are TRBV29-1 and TRBJ2-1, with a weak D call TRBD2 (6 bases). The CDR3 runs 13 residues. Germline values: CDR1 SQVTM, CDR2 ANQGSEA. The ends were cut back, 0 bases at V and 12 bases at J, with 15 bases in the middle. The CDR3 protein is CSVEDVEGGAQFF. The CDR3 coding sequence is TGCAGCGTTGAAGATGTGGAGGGAGGAGCGCAGTTCTTC.

This clonotype was recorded a few times. The chain employs TRBV6-2 or TRBV6-3 and TRBJ2-4, with D perhaps matching TRBD2 (5 bases). The CDR3 consists of 16 residues. V shed 7 bases and J shed 2 bases, with 18 bases lying between them. The V gene's germline CDR1 is MNHEY and CDR2 SVGEGT. CDR3 amino acids: CASTDGRIGTKNIQYF. CDR3 nucleotides: TGTGCCAGCACCGACGGGCGTATCGGGACCAAAAACATTCAGTACTTC.

This clonotype was seen more than once but under ten times. The CDR3 region has the DNA TGTGCCAGCAGTAGACTTTATAATGAAAAACTGTTTTTT. This gives the protein CASSRLYNEKLFF. The gene calls are TRBV6-4 and TRBJ1-4; D is unclear. The CDR3 contains 13 residues. Trimming removed 5 bases from V and 4 bases from J, with 8 bases in between. Germline values: CDR1 MRHNA, CDR2 SNTAGT.

There are a few counts of this clonotype. This sequence joins TRBV5-1 and TRBJ2-4; 8 bases are a match to TRBD1. V shed 0 bases and J 7 bases; nucleotides not matched to a gene: 6. CDR1 and CDR2 (germline): SGHRS, YFSETQ. The CDR3 length is 15 residues. Here the CDR3 reads CASSLGEAGGNIQYF. As DNA, the CDR3 is TGCGCCAGCAGCTTGGGAGAGGCAGGGGGCAACATTCAGTACTTC.

V is TRBV6-2 or TRBV6-3 and J is TRBJ1-1; D is possibly TRBD1 (5 bases). Trimming took 4 bases from V and 3 from J, leaving 18 bases between them. The CDR3 consists of 16 residues. Germline V gene data show CDR1 as MNHEY and CDR2 as SVGEGT. The CDR3 here is CASSSSSEGIYTEAFF. The CDR3, as DNA: TGTGCCAGCAGTTCCTCCTCCGAGGGGATCTACACTGAAGCTTTCTTT.

This clonotype is a singleton in its sample. The chain employs TRBV6-2 or TRBV6-3 and TRBJ1-5; D remains ambiguous. CDR1 and CDR2 from the germline V gene are MNHEY and SVGEGT. With 7 bases removed from V and 2 bases from J, the gap between germline ends came to 18 bases. The CDR3 totals 16 residues. The CDR3 reads CASTRSSDRRNQPQHF. The CDR3 nucleotides are TGTGCCAGCACTCGATCATCGGACCGACGCAATCAGCCCCAGCATTTT.

This clonotype appeared a few times. This chain connects TRBV20-1 to TRBJ1-6; D may be TRBD1 (6 bases). Germline CDR1 DFQATT, CDR2 SNEGSKA (reference sequence). The CDR3 is 14 residues long. V shed 1 base and J shed 9 bases, with 13 bases lying between them. In DNA form, the CDR3 reads TGCAGTGCTAGAGTGGGGGCTTTAAGTTCACCCCTCCACTTT. Translated: CSARVGALSSPLHF.

The chain carries TRBV18 and TRBJ1-5; TRBD1 matches at 10 bases. Germline V lookup: CDR1 KGHSH, CDR2 LQKENI. V gave up 4 bases and J gave up 1 base; unmatched junction bases: 13. The CDR3 totals 19 residues. This CDR3 is CASSRLPPTGQGSNQPQHF. The CDR3 DNA is TGTGCCAGCTCACGACTGCCTCCTACGGGACAGGGGAGCAATCAGCCCCAGCATTTT.

The chain recombines TRBV28 with TRBJ1-5, with D possibly TRBD1 on 6 matching bases. The germline CDR1 and CDR2 sequences are MDHEN and SYDVKM. V was pared by 1 base and J by 5 bases, with 9 bases between. CDR3 length equals 14 residues. The CDR3 sequence: CASSLFRGDQPQHF. DNA for the CDR3: TGTGCCAGCAGTTTATTCAGGGGAGATCAGCCCCAGCATTTT.

This clonotype was seen ten or more times. The chain carries TRBV6-2 or TRBV6-3 and TRBJ1-6; 7 bases match TRBD1. Germline V gives CDR1 MNHEY, CDR2 SVGEGT. The CDR3 extends over 15 amino acids. V was pared by 2 bases and J by 10 bases, with 8 bases of the junction left unmatched. The CDR3: CASSYARGSGSPLHF. DNA for the CDR3: TGTGCCAGCAGTTACGCCAGGGGGAGCGGGTCACCCCTCCACTTT.

On this clonotype: This may come from a read error, since a much larger clone is one base off. Likely a read error: the CDR3 ends without its conserved phenylalanine or tryptophan. V is TRBV5-6 and J is TRBJ1-2; D is ambiguous. CDR1 is SGHDT, CDR2 YYEEEE, per germline. This CDR3 is 14 amino acids long. V lost 4 bases and J 2 bases, leaving 12 bases between the germline ends. The CDR3 nucleotides read TGTGCCAGCAGCCCCCAAGGCAGGAACTATGGCTACACCCTC. This translates into CASSPQGRNYGYTL.